Below, 21 T cell receptor beta chains from the same sample are listed, as sequenced in a study of cytomegalovirus exposure and HLA in healthy donors. 13 Jbeta primers and 60 Vbeta primers were used for the PCR. The repertoire was sequenced with immunoSEQ multiplex PCR; TCRdb's copy has only in-frame clones and lacks some. This repertoire shows around 91,000 clones, around 86% found once; its top ten account for roughly 8.3%. The sequenced sample was PBMCs. The source is a man aged 25-45 years in good health and CMV-seropositive.

The chain recombines TRBV28 with TRBJ1-5; D not certain. V was shortened by 3 bases and J by 7 bases, with 13 bases between the two germline ends. The CDR3 is made up of 14 amino acids. CDR1 and CDR2 from the germline V gene are MDHEN and SYDVKM. The CDR3 protein is CASSFWSNAQPQHF. The CDR3 bases are TGTGCCAGCAGTTTTTGGTCGAACGCGCAGCCCCAGCATTTT.

The chain is built from TRBV5-8 and TRBJ2-7, with D tentatively TRBD1 (5 bases). Trimming took 4 bases from V and 6 from J, leaving 17 bases between them. Germline CDR1 reads SGHTS; CDR2 reads YDEGEE. The CDR3 is 14 residues long. CDR3 residues: CASSTSGPTGEQYF. The CDR3 DNA reads TGTGCCAGCAGCACCTCCGGGCCAACAGGCGAGCAGTACTTC.

The gene calls are TRBV19 and TRBJ1-1, with D perhaps TRBD1 (6 bases). Trimming removed 7 bases at V and 0 bases at J, with 12 bases between. This CDR3 contains 14 residues. CDR1 is LNHDA and CDR2 is SQIVND in the germline V gene (reference sequence). In DNA, the CDR3 is TGTGCCAGTAAAACAGGGATTATGAACACTGAAGCTTTCTTT. It is translated as CASKTGIMNTEAFF.

The genes are TRBV28 and TRBJ2-5; D gene unclear. Germline V gene data show CDR1 as MDHEN and CDR2 as SYDVKM. The V end was cut by 2 bases, the J end by 3 bases, with 7 bases between. There are 13 residues in the CDR3. CDR3 loop: CASSLGGEETQYF. The CDR3 DNA reads as TGTGCCAGCAGTTTAGGCGGAGAAGAGACCCAGTACTTC.

This rearrangement joins TRBV4-2 to TRBJ1-2; TRBD1 matches at 7 bases. V shed 3 bases, J shed 3 bases, and the junction held 10 bases outside the gene matches. Germline V gene data show CDR1 as LGHNA and CDR2 as YNFKEQ. The CDR3 length is 16 residues. CDR3 coding DNA: TGTGCCAGCAGCCAGGCACAGGGGCGAGTTGACTATGGCTACACCTTC. Translated: CASSQAQGRVDYGYTF.

This clone was counted once. V and J are TRBV10-3 and TRBJ2-6; 11 positions agree with TRBD1. The germline CDR1 and CDR2 sequences are ENHRY and SYGVKD. The CDR3 has 17 amino acids. V lost 4 bases to trimming and J lost 0 bases; unmatched junction nucleotides: 2. The CDR3 DNA reads as TGTGCCATCAGTGCGGACAGGGGGCACTCTGGGGCCAACGTCCTGACTTTC. It specifies CAISADRGHSGANVLTF.

V gene TRBV21-1 combines with J gene TRBJ2-1; TRBD2 was called by the table and not checked on the DNA. TRBV21-1 is flagged as a pseudogene. The CDR3 is made up of 18 amino acids. The CDR3 nucleotides are TGTGCCAGCAGCAAAGGGGGTTTGAAGATGGGACTAGTCAATGAGCAGTTCTTC. Residues: CASSKGGLKMGLVNEQFF.

The chain joins TRBV6-1 to TRBJ2-2; D may be TRBD1 (6 bases). The CDR3 totals 14 residues. Per the germline V gene, CDR1 is MNHNS and CDR2 is SASEGT. Deletions cut 2 bases from V and 6 bases from J, with 10 bases between. The CDR3 DNA is TGTGCCAGCAGTGAAAGGAAGGGGGCCGGGGAGCTGTTTTTT. This codes for CASSERKGAGELFF.

The CDR3: CASGGQGVSQPQHF. Written as DNA, the CDR3 is TGTGCCAGCGGAGGACAGGGGGTCTCTCAGCCCCAGCATTTT. The chain is built from TRBV2 and TRBJ1-5, with 10 nucleotides matching TRBD1. Germline V gene sequence: CDR1 SNHLY, CDR2 FYNNEI. This CDR3 has 14 amino acids. V was pared by 8 bases and J by 6 bases, with 7 bases of the junction left unmatched.

Details on this clone: Because the CDR3 is missing its conserved closing phenylalanine or tryptophan, this is likely a read error. The genes are TRBV27 and TRBJ1-1; 9 bases match TRBD1. Germline V gene sequence: CDR1 MNHEY, CDR2 SMNVEV (reference sequence). J lost 0 bases, V lost 7 bases, and 12 bases had no gene match. The CDR3 is 17 amino acids. In DNA, the CDR3 is TGTGCCAGCACCCCATTTGGACAGGGGTGGATGAACACTGAAGCTTTCCTT. Translated, it gives CASTPFGQGWMNTEAFL.

The rearrangement links TRBV15 to TRBJ1-4; unclear D gene. Germline V lookup: CDR1 LNHNV, CDR2 YYDKDF (reference sequence). V dropped 6 bases and J dropped 6 bases, with 14 bases sitting between them. CDR3 length: 14 residues. The CDR3 sequence is CATRPRAGHEKLFF. DNA for the CDR3: TGTGCCACCAGGCCGCGGGCGGGCCATGAAAAACTGTTTTTT.

The rearrangement joins TRBV30 to TRBJ1-2; D gene ambiguous. CDR1 GTSNPN and CDR2 SVGIG come from the germline V gene (reference sequence). This CDR3 has 11 residues. Trimming left V 8 bases short and J 4 bases short, with 11 bases between. For the CDR3, the DNA is TGTGCCGGAATCGGGAGCTATGGCTACACCTTC. Encoded protein: CAGIGSYGYTF.

The chain carries TRBV7-2 and TRBJ1-2; D might be TRBD1 (6 bases). V gave up 6 bases and J gave up 2 bases, with 13 bases separating them. This CDR3 contains 14 residues. From germline, CDR1 is SGHTA and CDR2 FQGNSA. CDR3 coding DNA: TGTGCCAGCAGATATACAGGGTCAAACTATGGCTACACCTTC. Translating gives CASRYTGSNYGYTF.

V gene TRBV2 combines with J gene TRBJ2-4, with TRBD2 matching over 7 bases. V lost 8 bases and J lost 8; bases outside the gene matches: 12. The germline CDR1 and CDR2 sequences are SNHLY and FYNNEI. This CDR3 has 14 residues. CDR3 coding DNA: TGTGCCAGCCTCGGGGAGGGCCTATCAGACATTCAGTACTTC. As protein: CASLGEGLSDIQYF.

This clone was observed a few times. In DNA, the CDR3 is TGTGCCAGCAAGGGGGACGCCGGGGAGCTGTTTTTT. Amino acid sequence: CASKGDAGELFF. The chain links TRBV2 to TRBJ2-2, with a possible D match to TRBD1 (6 bases). CDR1 and CDR2 (germline): SNHLY, FYNNEI. Trimming left V 7 bases short and J 6 bases short, with 9 bases between. This CDR3 spans 12 amino acids.

The chain combines TRBV14 with TRBJ2-5; 9 bases fit TRBD2. The CDR3 is 19 residues long. V gave up 1 base and J gave up 2 bases; unmatched junction bases: 14. Germline lookup yields CDR1 SGHDN and CDR2 FVKESK. CDR3 sequence: CASSQAGSGSFRYQETQYF. CDR3 bases: TGTGCCAGCAGCCAAGCGGGTAGCGGGAGCTTTCGGTATCAAGAGACCCAGTACTTC.

This clone was picked up one time. V and J are TRBV2 and TRBJ2-5, with 7 bases that match TRBD2. Looked up from germline, CDR1 is SNHLY and CDR2 is FYNNEI. CDR3 size: 11 residues. The ends lost 8 bases at V and 4 bases at J; junction bases unmatched: 1. In DNA form, the CDR3 reads TGTGCCAGCTGGGGGGGAGAGACCCAGTACTTC. The encoded protein is CASWGGETQYF. The full variable domain, completed using reference TRBV2 and TRBJ2-5, is EPEVTQTPSHQVTQMGQEVILRCVPISNHLYFYWYRQILGQKVEFLVSFYNNEISEKSEIFDDQFSVERPDGSNFTLKIRSTKLEDSAMYFCASWGGETQYFGPGTRLLVL.

This clone was counted only a few times. V is TRBV5-6 and J is TRBJ2-5; D ambiguous. This CDR3 region has 15 residues. Looked up from germline, CDR1 is SGHDT and CDR2 is YYEEEE. Trimming left V 1 base short and J 6 bases short, with 16 bases between. CDR3 coding DNA: TGTGCCAGCAGCTTGTTGCAGGCTTCGGCGAAGACCCAGTACTTC. It yields the protein CASSLLQASAKTQYF.

The chain recombines TRBV9 with TRBJ2-3; maybe TRBD1 (6 bases). The V gene's germline CDR1 is SGDLS and CDR2 YYNGEE. Deletions cut 3 bases from V and 2 bases from J, with 19 bases between. The CDR3 has 17 residues. The CDR3 DNA is TGTGCCAGCAGCGGAAGACCAGGACAGCTTATCACAGATACGCAGTATTTT. It is translated as CASSGRPGQLITDTQYF.

The V call is TRBV7-2, the J call TRBJ2-1, with TRBD2 identical over 9 bases. Losses at the gene ends were 8 bases for V and 10 bases for J; bases not matched to a gene: 12. Per germline, CDR1 SGHTA and CDR2 FQGNSA. The CDR3 runs to 14 residues. CDR3 coding DNA: TGTGCCAGCCTCGTTAGCGGGAGTAGTCGCGAGCAGTTCTTC. Amino acids: CASLVSGSSREQFF.

As to this clone: This sample also contains other DNA sequences that code for the same CDR3. The V and J genes are TRBV13 and TRBJ2-7, with D perhaps TRBD1 (5 bases). The CDR3 is 13 residues long. The V gene's germline CDR1 is PRHDT and CDR2 FYEKMQ (reference sequence). Trimming pared 1 base from V and 2 bases from J, leaving 6 bases between. This chain's CDR3 is CASSLAGTYEQYF. The CDR3 DNA reads as TGTGCCAGCAGCTTAGCAGGGACCTACGAGCAGTACTTC.